Presented here are 17 T cell receptor beta chains from one specimen sequenced in a study of blood T cell repertoires in COVID-19. Using immunoSEQ multiplex PCR, the repertoire was profiled, and TCRdb retains in-frame clones only, with some absent. The sample gives about 170,000 clones, under 90% of which show up once; about an eighth is in the top ten. Input material: PBMCs or T cells enriched from blood (not recorded which). Source of these receptors: a man aged 50 or older who had recovered from COVID-19.

The CDR3 DNA reads as TGTGCCAGCAGCTTTAGGGGGCCCTTCCCTTCTAACTATGGCTACACCTTC. Translating gives CASSFRGPFPSNYGYTF. The genes are TRBV5-8 and TRBJ1-2, with 7 bases aligning to TRBD1. The germline V gene encodes CDR1 SGHTS and CDR2 YDEGEE. This CDR3 has 17 amino acids. V was clipped by 2 bases and J by 0 bases; unmatched bases: 10. The full variable domain, its missing parts supplied by reference TRBV5-8 and TRBJ1-2, is EAGVTQSPTHLIKTRGQQATLRCSPISGHTSVYWYQQALGLGLQFLLWYDEGEERNRGNFPPRFSGRQFPNYSSELNVNALELEDSALYLCASSFRGPFPSNYGYTFGSGTRLTVV.

The chain recombines TRBV5-1 with TRBJ1-1, with D tentatively TRBD1 (6 bases). The length of the CDR3 is 13 residues. V was shortened by 0 bases and J by 7 bases, with 10 bases between the two germline ends. The germline gives CDR1 SGHRS, CDR2 YFSETQ. The CDR3 DNA follows: TGCGCCAGCAGCTTGGGGGGGCGGAATGAAGCTTTCTTT. This translates into CASSLGGRNEAFF.

The rearrangement links TRBV28 to TRBJ2-7; TRBD1 agrees at 9 bases. The ends lost 8 bases at V and 4 bases at J; junction bases unmatched: 9. CDR3 size: 14 residues. Germline CDR1 MDHEN, CDR2 SYDVKM. CDR3 in DNA: TGTGCCAGCCATTACCGGGACAGGGCTTACGAGCAGTACTTC. Protein: CASHYRDRAYEQYF. Full variable domain (remainder filled in from reference TRBV28 and TRBJ2-7): DVKVTQSSRYLVKRTGEKVFLECVQDMDHENMFWYRQDPGLGLRLIYFSYDVKMKEKGDIPEGYSVSREKKERFSLILESASTNQTSMYLCASHYRDRAYEQYFGPGTRLTVT.

This clone has a single count. The chain carries TRBV5-6 and TRBJ1-1, with 12 bases identical to TRBD1. Germline loops: CDR1 SGHDT, CDR2 YYEEEE. Losses at the gene ends were 3 bases for V and 2 bases for J; bases not matched to a gene: 11. The CDR3 length is 18 residues. The CDR3 nucleotides are TGTGCCAGCAGCTCGACCCACGGGACAGGGGGCGAAAACACTGAAGCTTTCTTT. Its protein product is CASSSTHGTGGENTEAFF.

This chain links TRBV21-1 with TRBJ1-1; the table's D call TRBD1 went unverified against the DNA. TRBV21-1 is reported as a pseudogene. This CDR3 contains 12 residues. The CDR3 DNA is TGTGCCAGCACAGGGATGAACACTGAAGCTTTCTTT. It is translated as CASTGMNTEAFF.

The gene calls are TRBV10-3 and TRBJ1-1; 7 bases map to TRBD1. Germline CDR1 ENHRY, CDR2 SYGVKD. V lost 7 bases, J lost 0 bases, and 5 bases stayed unmatched. This CDR3 comprises 14 residues. As DNA, the CDR3 is TGTGCCATCATGGGGACAGCTATGAACACTGAAGCTTTCTTT. It is translated as CAIMGTAMNTEAFF.

The CDR3 nucleotides are TGCGCCAGCAGCCATACAGGGATTGGGCAGCCCCAGCATTTT. The encoded protein is CASSHTGIGQPQHF. The V and J genes are TRBV4-1 and TRBJ1-5; perhaps TRBD1 as D (6 bases). Germline V lookup: CDR1 MGHRA, CDR2 YSYEKL. V gave up 3 bases and J gave up 7 bases, with 13 bases separating them. The CDR3 covers 14 residues.

V gene TRBV5-1 combines with J gene TRBJ1-1; D unclear. V was pared by 1 base and J by 4 bases, with 8 bases between. Germline assignment: CDR1 SGHRS and CDR2 YFSETQ. The CDR3 totals 13 residues. The DNA for the CDR3 is TGCGCCAGCAGCTTGAAGGGAGCCACTGAAGCTTTCTTT. Its translation is CASSLKGATEAFF.

The chain carries TRBV6-5 and TRBJ1-3; no definite D call. Germline loops: CDR1 MNHEY, CDR2 SVGAGI. This CDR3 spans 14 amino acids. V dropped 7 bases and J dropped 0 bases, with 10 bases sitting between them. As DNA, the CDR3 is TGTGCCAGCACGGTCTCGAGCTCTGGAAACACCATATATTTT. This encodes CASTVSSSGNTIYF.

This chain joins TRBV7-2 and TRBJ2-4, with 7 bases lining up with TRBD2. Germline CDR1 is SGHTA and CDR2 is FQGNSA. V was clipped by 3 bases and J by 2 bases; unmatched bases: 7. This CDR3 spans 16 amino acids. DNA of the CDR3: TGTGCCAGCAGCTTCGGGGGGTCCCTTTCCAAAAACATTCAGTACTTC. Its protein is CASSFGGSLSKNIQYF.

This chain uses TRBV19 with TRBJ2-3; a possible D gene is TRBD2 (6 bases). Trimming took off 8 bases at V and 2 bases at J, with 11 bases between the two ends. CDR3 size: 13 residues. Germline V gene data show CDR1 as LNHDA and CDR2 as SQIVND (reference sequence). The CDR3 DNA reads as TGTGCCAGTCGGGGGTCAAACACAGATACGCAGTATTTT. As protein: CASRGSNTDTQYF. The whole variable domain, remainder taken from reference TRBV19 and TRBJ2-3, is DGGITQSPKYLFRKEGQNVTLSCEQNLNHDAMYWYRQDPGQGLRLIYYSQIVNDFQKGDIAEGYSVSREKKESFPLTVTSAQKNPTAFYLCASRGSNTDTQYFGPGTRLTVL.

The chain employs TRBV18 and TRBJ1-4; D remains ambiguous. Germline V gene lookup returns CDR1 KGHSH and CDR2 LQKENI. V lost 6 bases, J lost 8 bases, and 13 bases lay in between. The CDR3 runs to 13 residues. CDR3 DNA: TGTGCCAGCTCCCAGTTCACAGCCGAAAAACTGTTTTTT. Translated, it gives CASSQFTAEKLFF.

This rearrangement joins TRBV4-2 to TRBJ1-5, with a tentative D call TRBD1 (5 bases). The CDR3 length is 16 residues. Per the germline V gene, CDR1 is LGHNA and CDR2 is YNFKEQ. The V end lost 0 bases, the J end lost 5 bases, and 14 bases lay between the germline ends. The CDR3 sequence is CASSQEVGQAHQPQHF. DNA for the CDR3: TGTGCCAGCAGCCAAGAGGTGGGGCAGGCACATCAGCCCCAGCATTTT.

This sequence joins TRBV6-1 and TRBJ2-7, with a weak D call TRBD1 (6 bases). CDR1 is MNHNS, CDR2 SASEGT, per germline. The germline V and J ends were trimmed by 0 bases and 0 bases, with 9 bases remaining between them. CDR3 size: 15 residues. The CDR3 region has the DNA TGTGCCAGCAGTGAAGCAACAGGGCACTCCTACGAGCAGTACTTC. It encodes CASSEATGHSYEQYF.

The chain is built from TRBV7-2 and TRBJ1-2; D is unresolved. This CDR3 has 14 amino acids. CDR1 SGHTA and CDR2 FQGNSA come from the germline V gene. The ends were cut back, 6 bases at V and 6 bases at J, with 17 bases in the middle. The CDR3 region has the DNA TGTGCCAGCAGTCCGACTCGAGGGTCCGATGGCTACACCTTC. Its protein product is CASSPTRGSDGYTF. The full variable domain, with the rest looked up from reference TRBV7-2 and TRBJ1-2, is GAGVSQSPSNKVTEKGKDVELRCDPISGHTALYWYRQSLGQGLEFLIYFQGNSAPDKSGLPSDRFSAERTGGSVSTLTIQRTQQEDSAVYLCASSPTRGSDGYTFGSGTRLTVV.

The rearrangement links TRBV10-3 to TRBJ2-7; 9 bases are shared with TRBD1. CDR1 is ENHRY and CDR2 is SYGVKD in the germline V gene. The CDR3 has 14 amino acids. V shed 3 bases and J 7 bases; nucleotides not matched to a gene: 7. The CDR3 region has the DNA TGTGCCATCAGTGAAACCCTCGACAGGGGGGAGCAGTACTTC. Protein: CAISETLDRGEQYF.

The chain joins TRBV4-1 to TRBJ2-3; maybe TRBD2 (5 bases). In germline, CDR1 is MGHRA, CDR2 YSYEKL. The CDR3 consists of 16 residues. V shed 1 base and J shed 4 bases, with 15 bases lying between them. The CDR3, as DNA: TGCGCCAGCAGCCAAGCTGGGTTTGGAGGCCCAGATACGCAGTATTTT. Its protein product is CASSQAGFGGPDTQYF.